The clone carrying this T cell receptor beta chain was observed a few times. Cohort allocation depended upon clinical history that participants reported. This record belongs to a study of blood T cell repertoires in COVID-19. Clones were sequenced by immunoSEQ multiplex PCR, and TCRdb holds only the in-frame ones, with some missing. The sample includes under 200,000 clones, 75% to 90% seen only once; the top ten take around 4.3%. CDR3 length: 16 amino acids. Germline CDR1 and CDR2: LGHNA and YNFKEQ. Trimming took 3 bases from V and 1 from J; bases not matched to a gene: 5. Specimen: PBMCs or T cells enriched from blood (not recorded which). V and J are TRBV4-2 and TRBJ1-2; 10 positions agree with TRBD1. This TCR derives from a woman between 50 and 59 years old who had recovered from COVID-19. This chain's CDR3 is CASSQRDRGYNYGYTF. The CDR3 bases are TGTGCCAGCAGCCAGCGGGACAGGGGATATAACTATGGCTACACCTTC.